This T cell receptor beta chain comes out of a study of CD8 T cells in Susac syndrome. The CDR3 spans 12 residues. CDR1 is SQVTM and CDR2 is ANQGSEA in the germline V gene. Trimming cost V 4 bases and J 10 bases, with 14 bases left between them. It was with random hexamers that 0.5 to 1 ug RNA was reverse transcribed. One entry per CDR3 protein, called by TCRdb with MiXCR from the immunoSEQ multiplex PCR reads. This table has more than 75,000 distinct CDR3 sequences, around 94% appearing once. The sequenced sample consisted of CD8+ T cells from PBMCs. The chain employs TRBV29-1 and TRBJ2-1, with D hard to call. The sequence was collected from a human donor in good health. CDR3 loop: CSVGPALGEQFF. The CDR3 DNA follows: TGCAGCGTTGGGCCAGCTCTCGGGGAGCAGTTCTTC.